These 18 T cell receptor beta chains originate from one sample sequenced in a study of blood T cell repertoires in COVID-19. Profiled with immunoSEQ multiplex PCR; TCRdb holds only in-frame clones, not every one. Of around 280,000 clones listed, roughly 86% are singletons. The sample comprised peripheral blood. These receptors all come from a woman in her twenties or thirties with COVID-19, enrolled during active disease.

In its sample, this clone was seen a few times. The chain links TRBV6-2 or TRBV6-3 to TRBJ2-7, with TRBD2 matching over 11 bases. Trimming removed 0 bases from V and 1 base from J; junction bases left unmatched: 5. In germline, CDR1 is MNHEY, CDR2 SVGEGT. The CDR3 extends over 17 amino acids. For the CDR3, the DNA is TGTGCCAGCAGTTACTCGAGTCTAGCGGGAGGATCCTACGAGCAGTACTTC. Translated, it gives CASSYSSLAGGSYEQYF.

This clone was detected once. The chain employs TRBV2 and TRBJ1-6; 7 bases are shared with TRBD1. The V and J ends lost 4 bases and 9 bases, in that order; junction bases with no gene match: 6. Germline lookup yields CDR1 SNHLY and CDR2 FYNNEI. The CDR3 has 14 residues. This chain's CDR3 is CASSVGQGVSPLHF. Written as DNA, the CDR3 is TGTGCCAGCAGTGTGGGTCAGGGGGTTTCACCCCTCCACTTT. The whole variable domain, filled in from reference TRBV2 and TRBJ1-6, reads EPEVTQTPSHQVTQMGQEVILRCVPISNHLYFYWYRQILGQKVEFLVSFYNNEISEKSEIFDDQFSVERPDGSNFTLKIRSTKLEDSAMYFCASSVGQGVSPLHFGNGTRLTVT.

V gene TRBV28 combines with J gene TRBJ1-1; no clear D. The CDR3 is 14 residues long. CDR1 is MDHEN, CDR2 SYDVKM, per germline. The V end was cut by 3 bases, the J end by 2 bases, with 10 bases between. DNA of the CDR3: TGTGCCAGCAGTTTTTCCTACTACAACACTGAAGCTTTCTTT. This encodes CASSFSYYNTEAFF. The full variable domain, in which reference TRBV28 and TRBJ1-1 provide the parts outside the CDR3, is DVKVTQSSRYLVKRTGEKVFLECVQDMDHENMFWYRQDPGLGLRLIYFSYDVKMKEKGDIPEGYSVSREKKERFSLILESASTNQTSMYLCASSFSYYNTEAFFGQGTRLTVV.

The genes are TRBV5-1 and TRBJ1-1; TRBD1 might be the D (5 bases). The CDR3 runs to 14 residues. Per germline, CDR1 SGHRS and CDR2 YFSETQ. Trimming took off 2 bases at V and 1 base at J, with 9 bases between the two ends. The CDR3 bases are TGCGCCAGCAGCTTTCTCGGGGGGAACACTGAAGCTTTCTTT. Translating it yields CASSFLGGNTEAFF.

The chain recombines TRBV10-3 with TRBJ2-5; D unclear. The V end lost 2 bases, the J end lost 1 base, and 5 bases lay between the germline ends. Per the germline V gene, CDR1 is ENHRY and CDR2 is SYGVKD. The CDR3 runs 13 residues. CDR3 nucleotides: TGTGCCATCAGTGAGGCGATCCAAGAGACCCAGTACTTC. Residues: CAISEAIQETQYF.

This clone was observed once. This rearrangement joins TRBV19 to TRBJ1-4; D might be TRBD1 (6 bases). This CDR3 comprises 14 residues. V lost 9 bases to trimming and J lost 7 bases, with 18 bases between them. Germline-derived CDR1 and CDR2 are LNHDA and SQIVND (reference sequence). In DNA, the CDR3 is TGTGCCAGCGGGACACCCCGAGGGGGTGAAAAACTGTTTTTT. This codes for CASGTPRGGEKLFF. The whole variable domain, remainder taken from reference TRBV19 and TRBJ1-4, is DGGITQSPKYLFRKEGQNVTLSCEQNLNHDAMYWYRQDPGQGLRLIYYSQIVNDFQKGDIAEGYSVSREKKESFPLTVTSAQKNPTAFYLCASGTPRGGEKLFFGSGTQLSVL.

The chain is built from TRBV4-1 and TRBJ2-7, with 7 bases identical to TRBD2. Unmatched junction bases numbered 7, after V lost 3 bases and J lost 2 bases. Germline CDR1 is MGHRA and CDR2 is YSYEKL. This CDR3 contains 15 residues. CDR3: CASSQSASGTYEQYF. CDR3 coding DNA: TGCGCCAGCAGCCAGTCGGCTAGCGGTACCTACGAGCAGTACTTC.

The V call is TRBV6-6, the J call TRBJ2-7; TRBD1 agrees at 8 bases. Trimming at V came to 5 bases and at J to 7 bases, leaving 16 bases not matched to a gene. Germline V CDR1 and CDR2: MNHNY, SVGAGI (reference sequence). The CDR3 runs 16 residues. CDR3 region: CASSRTLQGALREQYF. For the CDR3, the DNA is TGTGCCAGCAGTCGAACTTTGCAGGGGGCATTGAGGGAGCAGTACTTC.

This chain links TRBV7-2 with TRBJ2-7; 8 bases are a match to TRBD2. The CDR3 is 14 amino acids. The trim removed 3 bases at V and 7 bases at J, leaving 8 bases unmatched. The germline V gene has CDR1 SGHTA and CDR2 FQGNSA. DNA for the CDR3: TGTGCCAGCAGCTTGGGGACTAGTCAAGGGGAGCAGTACTTC. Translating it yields CASSLGTSQGEQYF.

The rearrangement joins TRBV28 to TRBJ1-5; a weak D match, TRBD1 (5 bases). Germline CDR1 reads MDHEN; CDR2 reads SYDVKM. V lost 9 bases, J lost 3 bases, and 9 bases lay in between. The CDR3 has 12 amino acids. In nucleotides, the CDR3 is TGTGCCAGTCGACAGACCAATCAGCCCCAGCATTTT. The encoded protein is CASRQTNQPQHF.

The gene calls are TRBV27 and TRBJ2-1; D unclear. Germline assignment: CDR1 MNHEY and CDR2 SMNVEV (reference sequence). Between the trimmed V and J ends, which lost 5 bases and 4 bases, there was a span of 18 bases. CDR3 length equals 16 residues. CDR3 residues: CASSPRLTGLYNEQFF. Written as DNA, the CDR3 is TGTGCCAGCAGTCCCCGTTTGACTGGGTTATACAATGAGCAGTTCTTC.

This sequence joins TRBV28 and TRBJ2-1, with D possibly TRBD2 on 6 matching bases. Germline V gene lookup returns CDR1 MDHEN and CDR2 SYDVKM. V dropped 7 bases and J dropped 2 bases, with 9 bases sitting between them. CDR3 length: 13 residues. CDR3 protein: CASTGTAYNEQFF. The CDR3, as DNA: TGTGCCAGCACGGGGACTGCCTACAATGAGCAGTTCTTC.

This chain's CDR3 is CASSWTGAYQPQHF. DNA for the CDR3: TGTGCCAGCAGCTGGACAGGAGCTTATCAGCCCCAGCATTTT. The genes are TRBV7-8 and TRBJ1-5; 7 bases align to TRBD1. Unmatched junction bases numbered 5, after V lost 4 bases and J lost 5 bases. Germline loops: CDR1 SGHVS, CDR2 FQNEAQ. This CDR3 spans 14 amino acids.

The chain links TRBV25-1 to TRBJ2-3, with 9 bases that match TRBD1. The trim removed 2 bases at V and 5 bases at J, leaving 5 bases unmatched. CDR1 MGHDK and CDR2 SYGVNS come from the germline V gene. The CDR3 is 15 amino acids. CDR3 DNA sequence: TGTGCCAGCAGTGAAACAGGGGGCTTGGGAGATACGCAGTATTTT. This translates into CASSETGGLGDTQYF.

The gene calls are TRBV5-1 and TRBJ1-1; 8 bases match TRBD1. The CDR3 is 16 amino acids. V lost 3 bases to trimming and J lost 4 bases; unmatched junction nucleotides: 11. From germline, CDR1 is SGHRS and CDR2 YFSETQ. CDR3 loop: CASSSFPGQAGTEAFF. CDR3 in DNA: TGCGCCAGCAGCTCTTTTCCGGGACAGGCTGGCACTGAAGCTTTCTTT.

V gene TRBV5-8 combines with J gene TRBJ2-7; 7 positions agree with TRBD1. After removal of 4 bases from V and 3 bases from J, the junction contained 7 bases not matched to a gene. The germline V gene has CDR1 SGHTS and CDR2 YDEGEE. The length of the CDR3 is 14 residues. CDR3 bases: TGTGCCAGCAGCCCAGAGGGGGCCGGCTACGAGCAGTACTTC. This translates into CASSPEGAGYEQYF. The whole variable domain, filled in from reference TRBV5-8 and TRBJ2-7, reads EAGVTQSPTHLIKTRGQQATLRCSPISGHTSVYWYQQALGLGLQFLLWYDEGEERNRGNFPPRFSGRQFPNYSSELNVNALELEDSALYLCASSPEGAGYEQYFGPGTRLTVT.

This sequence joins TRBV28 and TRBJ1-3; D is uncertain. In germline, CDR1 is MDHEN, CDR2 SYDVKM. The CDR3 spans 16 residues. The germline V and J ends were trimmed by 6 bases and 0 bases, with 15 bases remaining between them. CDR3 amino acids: CASRPPTEPSGNTIYF. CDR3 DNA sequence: TGTGCCAGCAGACCACCCACGGAGCCCTCTGGAAACACCATATATTTT.

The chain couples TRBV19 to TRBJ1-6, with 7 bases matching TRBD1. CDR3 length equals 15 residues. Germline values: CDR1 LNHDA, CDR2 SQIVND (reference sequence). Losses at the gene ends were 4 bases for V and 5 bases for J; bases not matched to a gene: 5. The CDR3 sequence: CASSRTGHHNSPLHF. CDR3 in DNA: TGTGCCAGTAGTAGGACAGGCCATCATAATTCACCCCTCCACTTT.